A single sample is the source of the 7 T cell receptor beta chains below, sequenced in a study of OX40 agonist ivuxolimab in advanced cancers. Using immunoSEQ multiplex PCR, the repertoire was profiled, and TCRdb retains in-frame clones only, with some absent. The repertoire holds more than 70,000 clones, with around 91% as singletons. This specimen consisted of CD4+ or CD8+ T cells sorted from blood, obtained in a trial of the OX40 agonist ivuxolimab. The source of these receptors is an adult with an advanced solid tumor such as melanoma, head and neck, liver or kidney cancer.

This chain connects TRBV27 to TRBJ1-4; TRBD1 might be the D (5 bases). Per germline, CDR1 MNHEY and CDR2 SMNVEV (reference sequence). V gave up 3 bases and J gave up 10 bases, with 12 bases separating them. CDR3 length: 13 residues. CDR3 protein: CASSFDSPRKLFF. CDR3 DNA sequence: TGTGCCAGCAGTTTTGACAGTCCCAGAAAACTGTTTTTT. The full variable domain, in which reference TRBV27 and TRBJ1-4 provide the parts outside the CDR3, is EAQVTQNPRYLITVTGKKLTVTCSQNMNHEYMSWYRQDPGLGLRQIYYSMNVEVTDKGDVPEGYKVSRKEKRNFPLILESPSPNQTSLYFCASSFDSPRKLFFGSGTQLSVL.

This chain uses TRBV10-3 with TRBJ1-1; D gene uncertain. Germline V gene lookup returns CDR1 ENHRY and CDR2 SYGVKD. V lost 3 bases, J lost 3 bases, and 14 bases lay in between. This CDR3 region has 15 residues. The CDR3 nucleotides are TGTGCCATCAGTGATCCCTTGGGCCTCTACACTGAAGCTTTCTTT. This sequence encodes CAISDPLGLYTEAFF.

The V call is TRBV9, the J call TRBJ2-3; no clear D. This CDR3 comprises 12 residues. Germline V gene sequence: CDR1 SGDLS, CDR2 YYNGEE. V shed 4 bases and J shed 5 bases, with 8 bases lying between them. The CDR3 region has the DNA TGTGCCAGCAGCCCCTCGGTAGATACGCAGTATTTT. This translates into CASSPSVDTQYF.

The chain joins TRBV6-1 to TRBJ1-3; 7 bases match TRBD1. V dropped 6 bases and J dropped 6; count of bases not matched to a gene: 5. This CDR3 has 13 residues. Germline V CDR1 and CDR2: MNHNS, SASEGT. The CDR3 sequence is CASSRDSINTIYF. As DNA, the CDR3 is TGTGCCAGCAGCCGGGACAGCATAAACACCATATATTTT.

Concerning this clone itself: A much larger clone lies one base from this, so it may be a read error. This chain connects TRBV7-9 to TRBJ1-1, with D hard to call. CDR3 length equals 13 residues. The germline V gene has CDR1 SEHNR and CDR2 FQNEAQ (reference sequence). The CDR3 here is CASSLDVNTEAFF. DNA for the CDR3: TGTGCTAGCAGCTTGGATGTGAACACTGAAGCTTTCTTT.

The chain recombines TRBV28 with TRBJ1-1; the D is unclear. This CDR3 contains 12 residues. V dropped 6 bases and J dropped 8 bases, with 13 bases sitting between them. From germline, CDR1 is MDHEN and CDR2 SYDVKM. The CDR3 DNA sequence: TGTGCCAGCAGGACGGGCTTCCTGGAAGCTTTCTTT. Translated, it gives CASRTGFLEAFF.

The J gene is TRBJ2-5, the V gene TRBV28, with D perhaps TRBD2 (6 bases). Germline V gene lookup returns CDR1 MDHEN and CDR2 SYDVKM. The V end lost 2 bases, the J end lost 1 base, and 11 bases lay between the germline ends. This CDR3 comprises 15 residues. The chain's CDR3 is CASSLGGRFQETQYF. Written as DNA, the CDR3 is TGTGCCAGCAGTTTAGGGGGGAGGTTCCAAGAGACCCAGTACTTC. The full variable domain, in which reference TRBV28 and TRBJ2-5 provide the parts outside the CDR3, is DVKVTQSSRYLVKRTGEKVFLECVQDMDHENMFWYRQDPGLGLRLIYFSYDVKMKEKGDIPEGYSVSREKKERFSLILESASTNQTSMYLCASSLGGRFQETQYFGPGTRLLVL.